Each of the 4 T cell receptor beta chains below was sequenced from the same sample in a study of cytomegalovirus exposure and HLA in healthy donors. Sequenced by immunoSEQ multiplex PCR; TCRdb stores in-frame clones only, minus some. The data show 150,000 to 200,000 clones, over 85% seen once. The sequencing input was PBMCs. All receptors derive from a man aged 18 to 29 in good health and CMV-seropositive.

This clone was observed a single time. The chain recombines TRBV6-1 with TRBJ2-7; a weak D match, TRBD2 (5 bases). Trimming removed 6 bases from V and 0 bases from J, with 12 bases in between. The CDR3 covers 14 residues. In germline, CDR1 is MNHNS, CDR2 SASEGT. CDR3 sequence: CASSGGFYSYEQYF. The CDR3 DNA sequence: TGTGCCAGCAGCGGAGGATTTTACTCCTACGAGCAGTACTTC.

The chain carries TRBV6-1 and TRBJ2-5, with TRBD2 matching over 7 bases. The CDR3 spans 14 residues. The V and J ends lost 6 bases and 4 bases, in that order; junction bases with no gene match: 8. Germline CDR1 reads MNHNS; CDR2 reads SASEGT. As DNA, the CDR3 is TGTGCCAGCAGATCAGCGGGAACCGGAGAGACCCAGTACTTC. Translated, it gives CASRSAGTGETQYF.

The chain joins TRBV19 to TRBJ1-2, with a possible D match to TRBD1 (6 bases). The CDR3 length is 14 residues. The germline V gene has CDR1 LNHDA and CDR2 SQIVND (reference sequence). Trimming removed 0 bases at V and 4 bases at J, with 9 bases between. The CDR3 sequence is CASSIDQGGYGYTF. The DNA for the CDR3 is TGTGCCAGTAGTATAGATCAAGGGGGCTATGGCTACACCTTC.

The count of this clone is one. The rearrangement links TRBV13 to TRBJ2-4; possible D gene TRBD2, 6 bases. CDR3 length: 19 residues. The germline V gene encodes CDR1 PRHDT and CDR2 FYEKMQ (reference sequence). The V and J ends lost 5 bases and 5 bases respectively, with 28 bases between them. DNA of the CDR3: TGTGCCAGCAGCAGGCGGGGCAAAGACTCCCGGGATTTCCAAAACATTCAGTACTTC. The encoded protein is CASSRRGKDSRDFQNIQYF. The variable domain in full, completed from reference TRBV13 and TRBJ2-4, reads AAGVIQSPRHLIKEKRETATLKCYPIPRHDTVYWYQQGPGQDPQFLISFYEKMQSDKGSIPDRFSAQQFSDYHSELNMSSLELGDSALYFCASSRRGKDSRDFQNIQYFGAGTRLSVL.